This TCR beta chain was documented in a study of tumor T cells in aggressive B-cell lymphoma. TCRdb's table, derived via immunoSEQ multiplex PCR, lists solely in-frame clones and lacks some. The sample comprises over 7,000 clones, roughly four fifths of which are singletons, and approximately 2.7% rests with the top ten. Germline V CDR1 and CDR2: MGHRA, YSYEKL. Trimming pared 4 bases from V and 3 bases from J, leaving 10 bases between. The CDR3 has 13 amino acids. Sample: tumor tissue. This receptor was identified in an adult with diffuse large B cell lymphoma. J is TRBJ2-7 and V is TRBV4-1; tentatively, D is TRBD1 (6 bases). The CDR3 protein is CASSLVGGYEQYF. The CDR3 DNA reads TGCGCCAGCAGCCTCGTAGGGGGCTACGAGCAGTACTTC.